This T cell receptor (beta chain) was recovered during a study of blood T cell repertoires in COVID-19. Study as a whole: Samples of COVID-19 (acute and convalescent) were obtained from the United States, Italy and Spain. Nucleic acid was either cDNA or gDNA, and it came from T cells, B-cell-depleted T cells, or PBMCs.

Original analysis: By means of reference gene primer amplification, nucleated cell counts were estimated. Sequencing was performed with immunoSEQ multiplex PCR; in TCRdb, only in-frame clones are kept and a portion is missing. For V, J and clone size, that table is used; D and trimming come from the DNA. The data hold approximately 94,000 clones, with around four fifths observed a single time. Germline CDR1 KGHSH, CDR2 LQKENI. This CDR3 has 16 residues. The V end lost 3 bases, the J end lost 2 bases, and 17 bases lay between the germline ends. The rearrangement joins TRBV18 to TRBJ2-7; no clear D. This clonotype was obtained from a woman between 65 and 79 years old with acute or convalescent COVID-19. The sample was peripheral blood. This CDR3 reads CASSPNPGPGAYEQYF. In DNA form, the CDR3 reads TGTGCCAGCTCACCCAACCCTGGTCCAGGCGCCTACGAGCAGTACTTC. The complete variable domain, with remaining parts taken from reference TRBV18 and TRBJ2-7, reads NAGVMQNPRHLVRRRGQEARLRCSPMKGHSHVYWYRQLPEEGLKFMVYLQKENIIDESGMPKERFSAEFPKEGPSILRIQQVVRGDSAAYFCASSPNPGPGAYEQYFGPGTRLTVT.